A single sample gave rise to the 5 T cell receptor beta chains below, sequenced in a study of vaccination effects on CD4 cells after COVID-19. Only in-frame clones appear in the TCRdb table, and some are missing; sequencing was by immunoSEQ multiplex PCR. In the table there are under 75,000 clones, under 90% of which are singletons. Expansion of antigen-specific CD4+ T cells with viral peptide pools was carried out by the ViraFEST assay before sequencing. Following 10 days of culture, CD4+ T cells were isolated. Vaccine recipients, nucleocapsid antibody negative, had no prior SARS-CoV-2 infection. For these receptors, no antigen is known. Here the sequenced sample was CD4+ T cells from PBMCs cultured with SARS-CoV-2 spike peptides, taken before COVID-19 vaccination. The receptors stem from a human donor who received a COVID-19 vaccine.

This chain connects TRBV6-5 to TRBJ1-2, with 7 bases fitting TRBD1. V was pared by 7 bases and J by 4 bases, with 9 bases of the junction left unmatched. Germline V gives CDR1 MNHEY, CDR2 SVGAGI. The length of the CDR3 is 14 residues. Here the CDR3 reads CASTNGGQIYGYTF. In nucleotides, the CDR3 is TGTGCCAGCACCAACGGGGGACAGATCTATGGCTACACCTTC.

The V call is TRBV18, the J call TRBJ2-5; D is undetermined. CDR3 size: 11 residues. CDR1 is KGHSH and CDR2 is LQKENI in the germline V gene. The germline V and J ends were trimmed by 8 bases and 1 base, with 5 bases remaining between them. CDR3 nucleotide sequence: TGTGCCAGCGGGCTCCAAGAGACCCAGTACTTC. Amino acids: CASGLQETQYF.

V is TRBV10-1 and J is TRBJ2-3; either TRBD1 or TRBD2 may fit D (5 bases each). The V gene lost 6 bases and the J gene lost 1 base, with 8 bases spanning the gap. The CDR3 totals 13 residues. CDR1 and CDR2 from the germline V gene are WNHNN and SYGVQD (reference sequence). This chain's CDR3 is CASRRDGTDTQYF. Here the CDR3 DNA reads TGCGCCAGCAGGAGGGACGGCACAGATACGCAGTATTTT.

The chain has TRBV6-5 and TRBJ2-2, with D unclear. The V end lost 4 bases, the J end lost 1 base, and 7 bases lay between the germline ends. Germline CDR1 is MNHEY and CDR2 is SVGAGI. This CDR3 region has 14 residues. The CDR3 DNA is TGTGCCAGCAGTTTTCGACAGAACACCGGGGAGCTGTTTTTT. Protein: CASSFRQNTGELFF.

The chain links TRBV18 to TRBJ1-5, with D perhaps matching TRBD1 (6 bases). CDR1 and CDR2 (germline): KGHSH, LQKENI. The CDR3 covers 17 residues. V was clipped by 1 base and J by 2 bases, with 15 bases between them. The CDR3 DNA reads as TGTGCCAGCTCACCACGTGCAGGGGAGGCCGGCAATCAGCCCCAGCATTTT. Translated, it gives CASSPRAGEAGNQPQHF.